This TCR beta chain was sequenced in a study of sequential checkpoint blockade in melanoma. Overall study context: Arm A got nivolumab then ipilimumab; arm B the reverse, 1:1. TCRβ was sequenced from DNA of 91 pretreatment tumors. After both sequences, patients received maintenance nivolumab.

Stated treatment: randomized to nivolumab then ipilimumab (arm A) or the reverse (arm B). Overall study results and limits: About 30 times likelier clinical benefit followed increased tumor T-cell fraction and clonality.

Sequencing was performed with immunoSEQ multiplex PCR; in TCRdb, only in-frame clones are kept and a portion is missing. Of about 5,000 clones listed, approximately 30% were seen once; the top ten hold 22%. In this sample, this clone turned up a few times. Its antigen is unidentified. The germline V gene has CDR1 MNHGY and CDR2 SAAAGT. Trimming removed 0 bases from V and 13 bases from J; junction bases left unmatched: 4. The CDR3 spans 13 residues. Sequencing used tumor tissue (inferred from file names), obtained from a patient given nivolumab and ipilimumab in sequence. The clonotype was recovered from a human donor with melanoma. The chain combines TRBV6-8 with TRBJ2-1; 9 bases are shared with TRBD1. The CDR3 bases are TGTGCCAGCAGTTACTCGGGACAGGGTATACAGTTCTTC. This sequence encodes CASSYSGQGIQFF.